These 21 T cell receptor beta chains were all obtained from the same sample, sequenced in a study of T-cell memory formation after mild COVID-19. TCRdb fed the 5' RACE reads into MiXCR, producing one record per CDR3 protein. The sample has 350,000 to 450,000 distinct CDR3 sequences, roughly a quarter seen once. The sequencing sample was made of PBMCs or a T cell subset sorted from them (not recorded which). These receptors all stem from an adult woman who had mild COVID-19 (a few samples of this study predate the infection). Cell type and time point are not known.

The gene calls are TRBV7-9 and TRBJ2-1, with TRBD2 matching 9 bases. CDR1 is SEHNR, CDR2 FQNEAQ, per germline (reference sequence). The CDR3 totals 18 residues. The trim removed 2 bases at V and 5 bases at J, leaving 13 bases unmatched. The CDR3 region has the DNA TGTGCCAGCAGCTTAATTGTAGGATTCCTAGCGGGAAACAATGAGCAGTTCTTC. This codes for CASSLIVGFLAGNNEQFF.

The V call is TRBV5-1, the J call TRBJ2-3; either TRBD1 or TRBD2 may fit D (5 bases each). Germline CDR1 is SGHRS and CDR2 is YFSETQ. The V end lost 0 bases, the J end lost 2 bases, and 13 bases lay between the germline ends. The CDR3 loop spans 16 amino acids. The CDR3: CASSLAQVGTTDTQYF. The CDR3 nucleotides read TGCGCCAGCAGCTTGGCCCAAGTAGGGACCACAGATACGCAGTATTTT. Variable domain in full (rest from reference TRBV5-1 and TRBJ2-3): KAGVTQTPRYLIKTRGQQVTLSCSPISGHRSVSWYQQTPGQGLQFLFEYFSETQRNKGNFPGRFSGRQFSNSRSEMNVSTLELGDSALYLCASSLAQVGTTDTQYFGPGTRLTVL.

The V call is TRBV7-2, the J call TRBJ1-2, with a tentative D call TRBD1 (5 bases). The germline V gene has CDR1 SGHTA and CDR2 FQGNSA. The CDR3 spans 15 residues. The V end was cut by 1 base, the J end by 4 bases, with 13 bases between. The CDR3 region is CASSLDTGGSYGYTF. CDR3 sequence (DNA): TGTGCCAGCAGCTTAGATACAGGAGGCAGCTATGGCTACACCTTC.

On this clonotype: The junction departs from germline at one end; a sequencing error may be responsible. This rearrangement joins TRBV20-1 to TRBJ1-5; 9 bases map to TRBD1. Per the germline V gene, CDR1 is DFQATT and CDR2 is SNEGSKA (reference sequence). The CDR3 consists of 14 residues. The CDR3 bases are TGCAGTGCAAGAGAGACAGGGGGAAGCCAGCCCCAGCATTTT. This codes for CSARETGGSQPQHF.

In DNA form, the CDR3 reads TGTGCCAGCAGCCAGGGGCTAGTAACCGGGGAGCTGTTTTTT. This encodes CASSQGLVTGELFF. This chain joins TRBV7-9 and TRBJ2-2, with D possibly being TRBD1 (6 bases). Deletions cut 5 bases from V and 5 bases from J, with 12 bases between. The germline gives CDR1 SEHNR, CDR2 FQNEAQ (reference sequence). CDR3 size: 14 residues.

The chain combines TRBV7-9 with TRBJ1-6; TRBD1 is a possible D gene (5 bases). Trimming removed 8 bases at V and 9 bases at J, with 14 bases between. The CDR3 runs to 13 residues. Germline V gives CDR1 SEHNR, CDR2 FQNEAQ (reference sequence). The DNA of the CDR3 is TGTGCCAGCCGCGCCCGGGGACCTTCACCCCTCCACTTT. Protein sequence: CASRARGPSPLHF.

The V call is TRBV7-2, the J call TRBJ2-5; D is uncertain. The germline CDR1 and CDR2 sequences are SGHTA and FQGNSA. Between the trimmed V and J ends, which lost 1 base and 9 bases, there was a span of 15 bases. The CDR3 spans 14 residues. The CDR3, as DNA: TGTGCCAGCAGCTTAGTCCCGGAACAGACGGCCCAGTACTTC. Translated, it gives CASSLVPEQTAQYF.

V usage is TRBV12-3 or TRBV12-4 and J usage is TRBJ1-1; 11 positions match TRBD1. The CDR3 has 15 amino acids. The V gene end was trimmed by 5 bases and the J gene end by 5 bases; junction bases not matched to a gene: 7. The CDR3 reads CASSKWTGGSTEAFF. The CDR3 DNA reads TGTGCCAGCAGTAAGTGGACAGGGGGCTCGACTGAAGCTTTCTTT.

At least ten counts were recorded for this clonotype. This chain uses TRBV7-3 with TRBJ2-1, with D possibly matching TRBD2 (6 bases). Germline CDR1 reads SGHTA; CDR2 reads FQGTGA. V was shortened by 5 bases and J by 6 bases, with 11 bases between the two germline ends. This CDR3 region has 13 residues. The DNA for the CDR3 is TGTGCCAGCAGCCCCGGGACTTCCAATGAGCAGTTCTTC. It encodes CASSPGTSNEQFF.

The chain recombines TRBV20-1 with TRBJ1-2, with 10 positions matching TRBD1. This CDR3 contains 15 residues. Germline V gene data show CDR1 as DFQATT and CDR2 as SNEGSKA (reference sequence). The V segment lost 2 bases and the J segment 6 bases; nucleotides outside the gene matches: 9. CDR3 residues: CSARTGTGDVDGYTF. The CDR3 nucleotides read TGCAGTGCTAGAACCGGGACAGGGGATGTGGATGGCTACACCTTC.

The CDR3 coding sequence is TGTGCCAGCAGCTATGCACTAGCGGGAGCGGATCTTGAGCAGTTCTTC. Translation: CASSYALAGADLEQFF. The chain is built from TRBV7-9 and TRBJ2-1; TRBD2 matches at 11 bases. The CDR3 runs 16 residues. J gave up 9 bases and V 4 bases, and 11 bases lay outside the gene matches. Per the germline V gene, CDR1 is SEHNR and CDR2 is FQNEAQ (reference sequence). The variable domain in full, completed from reference TRBV7-9 and TRBJ2-1, reads DTGVSQNPRHKITKRGQNVTFRCDPISEHNRLYWYRQTLGQGPEFLTYFQNEAQLEKSRLLSDRFSAERPKGSFSTLEIQRTEQGDSAMYLCASSYALAGADLEQFFGPGTRLTVL.

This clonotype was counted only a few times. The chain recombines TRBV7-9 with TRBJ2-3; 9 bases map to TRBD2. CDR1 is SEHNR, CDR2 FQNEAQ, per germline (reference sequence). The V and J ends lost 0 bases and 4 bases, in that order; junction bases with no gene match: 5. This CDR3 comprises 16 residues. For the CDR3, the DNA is TGTGCCAGCAGCTTAGCAAGCGGGAGGTGGGCAGATACGCAGTATTTT. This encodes CASSLASGRWADTQYF.

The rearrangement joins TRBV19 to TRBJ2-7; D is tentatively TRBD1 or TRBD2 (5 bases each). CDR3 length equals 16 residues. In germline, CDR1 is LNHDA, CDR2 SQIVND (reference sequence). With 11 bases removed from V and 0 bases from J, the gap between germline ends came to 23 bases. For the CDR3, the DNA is TGTGCCTCACGAGGGGTTTCGGACAAAGGCTCCTACGAGCAGTACTTC. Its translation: CASRGVSDKGSYEQYF.

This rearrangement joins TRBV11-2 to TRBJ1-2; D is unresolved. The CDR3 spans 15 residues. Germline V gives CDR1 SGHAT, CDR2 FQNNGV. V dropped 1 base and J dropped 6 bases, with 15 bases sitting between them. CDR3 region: CASSLGRVGSDGYTF. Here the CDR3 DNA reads TGTGCCAGCAGCTTAGGACGGGTTGGGTCTGATGGCTACACCTTC.

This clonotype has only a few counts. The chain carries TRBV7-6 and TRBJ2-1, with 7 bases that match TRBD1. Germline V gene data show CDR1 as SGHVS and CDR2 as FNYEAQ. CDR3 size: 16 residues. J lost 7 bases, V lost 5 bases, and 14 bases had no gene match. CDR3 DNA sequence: TGTGCCAGCAGCCTCGGCACAGGGGTCCTCCAGAATGAGCAGTTCTTC. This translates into CASSLGTGVLQNEQFF.

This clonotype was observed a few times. Written as DNA, the CDR3 is TGTGCCAGCAGCCCCACAGCGGGAGGAGGTCCGGGCACAGATACGCAGTATTTT. Amino acids: CASSPTAGGGPGTDTQYF. V gene TRBV7-6 combines with J gene TRBJ2-3, with 9 bases lining up with TRBD2. The CDR3 has 18 amino acids. The junction had 13 bases not matched to a gene; V was cut back by 5 bases and J by 1 base. Per germline, CDR1 SGHVS and CDR2 FNYEAQ.

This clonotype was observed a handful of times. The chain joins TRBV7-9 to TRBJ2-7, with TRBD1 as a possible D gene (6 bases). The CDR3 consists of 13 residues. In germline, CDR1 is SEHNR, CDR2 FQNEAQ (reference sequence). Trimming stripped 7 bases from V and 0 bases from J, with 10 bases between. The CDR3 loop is CASMDSSSYEQYF. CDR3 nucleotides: TGTGCCAGCATGGACAGTTCCTCCTACGAGCAGTACTTC. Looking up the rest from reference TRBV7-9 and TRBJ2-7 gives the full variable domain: DTGVSQNPRHKITKRGQNVTFRCDPISEHNRLYWYRQTLGQGPEFLTYFQNEAQLEKSRLLSDRFSAERPKGSFSTLEIQRTEQGDSAMYLCASMDSSSYEQYFGPGTRLTVT.

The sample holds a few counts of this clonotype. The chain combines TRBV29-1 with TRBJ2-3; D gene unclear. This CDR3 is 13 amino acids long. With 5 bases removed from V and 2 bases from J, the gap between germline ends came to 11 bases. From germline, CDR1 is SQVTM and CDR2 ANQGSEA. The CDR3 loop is CSVRAPSTDTQYF. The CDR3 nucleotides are TGCAGCGTTCGAGCGCCTTCCACAGATACGCAGTATTTT.

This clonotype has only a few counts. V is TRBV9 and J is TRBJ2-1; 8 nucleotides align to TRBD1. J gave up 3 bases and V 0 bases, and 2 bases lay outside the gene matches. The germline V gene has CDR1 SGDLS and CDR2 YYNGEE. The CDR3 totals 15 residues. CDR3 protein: CASSVAGTGYNEQFF. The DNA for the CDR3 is TGTGCCAGCAGCGTAGCTGGGACAGGCTACAATGAGCAGTTCTTC.

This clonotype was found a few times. The DNA of the CDR3 is TGTGCCAGCAGCGCGCCGGGCCTTAGCTCCTACGAGCAGTACTTC. It encodes CASSAPGLSSYEQYF. The chain joins TRBV5-4 to TRBJ2-7, with D hard to call. The CDR3 sequence is 15 residues long. Germline CDR1 reads SGHNT; CDR2 reads YYREEE (reference sequence). V was cut by 4 bases and J by 0 bases, with 14 bases left in between. The full variable domain, with the rest looked up from reference TRBV5-4 and TRBJ2-7, is ETGVTQSPTHLIKTRGQQVTLRCSSQSGHNTVSWYQQALGQGPQFIFQYYREEENGRGNFPPRFSGLQFPNYSSELNVNALELDDSALYLCASSAPGLSSYEQYFGPGTRLTVT.

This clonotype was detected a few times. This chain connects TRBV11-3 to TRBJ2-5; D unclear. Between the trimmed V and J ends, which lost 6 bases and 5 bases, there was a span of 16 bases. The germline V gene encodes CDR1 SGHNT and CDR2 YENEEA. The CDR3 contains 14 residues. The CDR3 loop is CASSSYNGAETQYF. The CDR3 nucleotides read TGTGCCAGCAGTAGCTACAACGGAGCTGAGACCCAGTACTTC.